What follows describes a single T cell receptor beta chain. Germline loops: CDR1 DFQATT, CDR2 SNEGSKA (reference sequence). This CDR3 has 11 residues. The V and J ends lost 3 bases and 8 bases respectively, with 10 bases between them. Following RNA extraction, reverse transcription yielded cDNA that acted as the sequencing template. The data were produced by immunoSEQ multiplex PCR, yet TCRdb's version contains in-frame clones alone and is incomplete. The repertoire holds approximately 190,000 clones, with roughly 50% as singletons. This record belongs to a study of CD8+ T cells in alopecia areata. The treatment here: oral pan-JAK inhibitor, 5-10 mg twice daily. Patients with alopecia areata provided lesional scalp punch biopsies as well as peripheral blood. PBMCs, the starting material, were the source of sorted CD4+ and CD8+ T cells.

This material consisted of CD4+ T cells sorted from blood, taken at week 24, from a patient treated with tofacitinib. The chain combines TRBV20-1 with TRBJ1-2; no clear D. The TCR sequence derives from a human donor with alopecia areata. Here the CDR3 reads CSARPGGGYTF. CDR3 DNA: TGCAGTGCTAGGCCCGGTGGCGGCTACACCTTC.